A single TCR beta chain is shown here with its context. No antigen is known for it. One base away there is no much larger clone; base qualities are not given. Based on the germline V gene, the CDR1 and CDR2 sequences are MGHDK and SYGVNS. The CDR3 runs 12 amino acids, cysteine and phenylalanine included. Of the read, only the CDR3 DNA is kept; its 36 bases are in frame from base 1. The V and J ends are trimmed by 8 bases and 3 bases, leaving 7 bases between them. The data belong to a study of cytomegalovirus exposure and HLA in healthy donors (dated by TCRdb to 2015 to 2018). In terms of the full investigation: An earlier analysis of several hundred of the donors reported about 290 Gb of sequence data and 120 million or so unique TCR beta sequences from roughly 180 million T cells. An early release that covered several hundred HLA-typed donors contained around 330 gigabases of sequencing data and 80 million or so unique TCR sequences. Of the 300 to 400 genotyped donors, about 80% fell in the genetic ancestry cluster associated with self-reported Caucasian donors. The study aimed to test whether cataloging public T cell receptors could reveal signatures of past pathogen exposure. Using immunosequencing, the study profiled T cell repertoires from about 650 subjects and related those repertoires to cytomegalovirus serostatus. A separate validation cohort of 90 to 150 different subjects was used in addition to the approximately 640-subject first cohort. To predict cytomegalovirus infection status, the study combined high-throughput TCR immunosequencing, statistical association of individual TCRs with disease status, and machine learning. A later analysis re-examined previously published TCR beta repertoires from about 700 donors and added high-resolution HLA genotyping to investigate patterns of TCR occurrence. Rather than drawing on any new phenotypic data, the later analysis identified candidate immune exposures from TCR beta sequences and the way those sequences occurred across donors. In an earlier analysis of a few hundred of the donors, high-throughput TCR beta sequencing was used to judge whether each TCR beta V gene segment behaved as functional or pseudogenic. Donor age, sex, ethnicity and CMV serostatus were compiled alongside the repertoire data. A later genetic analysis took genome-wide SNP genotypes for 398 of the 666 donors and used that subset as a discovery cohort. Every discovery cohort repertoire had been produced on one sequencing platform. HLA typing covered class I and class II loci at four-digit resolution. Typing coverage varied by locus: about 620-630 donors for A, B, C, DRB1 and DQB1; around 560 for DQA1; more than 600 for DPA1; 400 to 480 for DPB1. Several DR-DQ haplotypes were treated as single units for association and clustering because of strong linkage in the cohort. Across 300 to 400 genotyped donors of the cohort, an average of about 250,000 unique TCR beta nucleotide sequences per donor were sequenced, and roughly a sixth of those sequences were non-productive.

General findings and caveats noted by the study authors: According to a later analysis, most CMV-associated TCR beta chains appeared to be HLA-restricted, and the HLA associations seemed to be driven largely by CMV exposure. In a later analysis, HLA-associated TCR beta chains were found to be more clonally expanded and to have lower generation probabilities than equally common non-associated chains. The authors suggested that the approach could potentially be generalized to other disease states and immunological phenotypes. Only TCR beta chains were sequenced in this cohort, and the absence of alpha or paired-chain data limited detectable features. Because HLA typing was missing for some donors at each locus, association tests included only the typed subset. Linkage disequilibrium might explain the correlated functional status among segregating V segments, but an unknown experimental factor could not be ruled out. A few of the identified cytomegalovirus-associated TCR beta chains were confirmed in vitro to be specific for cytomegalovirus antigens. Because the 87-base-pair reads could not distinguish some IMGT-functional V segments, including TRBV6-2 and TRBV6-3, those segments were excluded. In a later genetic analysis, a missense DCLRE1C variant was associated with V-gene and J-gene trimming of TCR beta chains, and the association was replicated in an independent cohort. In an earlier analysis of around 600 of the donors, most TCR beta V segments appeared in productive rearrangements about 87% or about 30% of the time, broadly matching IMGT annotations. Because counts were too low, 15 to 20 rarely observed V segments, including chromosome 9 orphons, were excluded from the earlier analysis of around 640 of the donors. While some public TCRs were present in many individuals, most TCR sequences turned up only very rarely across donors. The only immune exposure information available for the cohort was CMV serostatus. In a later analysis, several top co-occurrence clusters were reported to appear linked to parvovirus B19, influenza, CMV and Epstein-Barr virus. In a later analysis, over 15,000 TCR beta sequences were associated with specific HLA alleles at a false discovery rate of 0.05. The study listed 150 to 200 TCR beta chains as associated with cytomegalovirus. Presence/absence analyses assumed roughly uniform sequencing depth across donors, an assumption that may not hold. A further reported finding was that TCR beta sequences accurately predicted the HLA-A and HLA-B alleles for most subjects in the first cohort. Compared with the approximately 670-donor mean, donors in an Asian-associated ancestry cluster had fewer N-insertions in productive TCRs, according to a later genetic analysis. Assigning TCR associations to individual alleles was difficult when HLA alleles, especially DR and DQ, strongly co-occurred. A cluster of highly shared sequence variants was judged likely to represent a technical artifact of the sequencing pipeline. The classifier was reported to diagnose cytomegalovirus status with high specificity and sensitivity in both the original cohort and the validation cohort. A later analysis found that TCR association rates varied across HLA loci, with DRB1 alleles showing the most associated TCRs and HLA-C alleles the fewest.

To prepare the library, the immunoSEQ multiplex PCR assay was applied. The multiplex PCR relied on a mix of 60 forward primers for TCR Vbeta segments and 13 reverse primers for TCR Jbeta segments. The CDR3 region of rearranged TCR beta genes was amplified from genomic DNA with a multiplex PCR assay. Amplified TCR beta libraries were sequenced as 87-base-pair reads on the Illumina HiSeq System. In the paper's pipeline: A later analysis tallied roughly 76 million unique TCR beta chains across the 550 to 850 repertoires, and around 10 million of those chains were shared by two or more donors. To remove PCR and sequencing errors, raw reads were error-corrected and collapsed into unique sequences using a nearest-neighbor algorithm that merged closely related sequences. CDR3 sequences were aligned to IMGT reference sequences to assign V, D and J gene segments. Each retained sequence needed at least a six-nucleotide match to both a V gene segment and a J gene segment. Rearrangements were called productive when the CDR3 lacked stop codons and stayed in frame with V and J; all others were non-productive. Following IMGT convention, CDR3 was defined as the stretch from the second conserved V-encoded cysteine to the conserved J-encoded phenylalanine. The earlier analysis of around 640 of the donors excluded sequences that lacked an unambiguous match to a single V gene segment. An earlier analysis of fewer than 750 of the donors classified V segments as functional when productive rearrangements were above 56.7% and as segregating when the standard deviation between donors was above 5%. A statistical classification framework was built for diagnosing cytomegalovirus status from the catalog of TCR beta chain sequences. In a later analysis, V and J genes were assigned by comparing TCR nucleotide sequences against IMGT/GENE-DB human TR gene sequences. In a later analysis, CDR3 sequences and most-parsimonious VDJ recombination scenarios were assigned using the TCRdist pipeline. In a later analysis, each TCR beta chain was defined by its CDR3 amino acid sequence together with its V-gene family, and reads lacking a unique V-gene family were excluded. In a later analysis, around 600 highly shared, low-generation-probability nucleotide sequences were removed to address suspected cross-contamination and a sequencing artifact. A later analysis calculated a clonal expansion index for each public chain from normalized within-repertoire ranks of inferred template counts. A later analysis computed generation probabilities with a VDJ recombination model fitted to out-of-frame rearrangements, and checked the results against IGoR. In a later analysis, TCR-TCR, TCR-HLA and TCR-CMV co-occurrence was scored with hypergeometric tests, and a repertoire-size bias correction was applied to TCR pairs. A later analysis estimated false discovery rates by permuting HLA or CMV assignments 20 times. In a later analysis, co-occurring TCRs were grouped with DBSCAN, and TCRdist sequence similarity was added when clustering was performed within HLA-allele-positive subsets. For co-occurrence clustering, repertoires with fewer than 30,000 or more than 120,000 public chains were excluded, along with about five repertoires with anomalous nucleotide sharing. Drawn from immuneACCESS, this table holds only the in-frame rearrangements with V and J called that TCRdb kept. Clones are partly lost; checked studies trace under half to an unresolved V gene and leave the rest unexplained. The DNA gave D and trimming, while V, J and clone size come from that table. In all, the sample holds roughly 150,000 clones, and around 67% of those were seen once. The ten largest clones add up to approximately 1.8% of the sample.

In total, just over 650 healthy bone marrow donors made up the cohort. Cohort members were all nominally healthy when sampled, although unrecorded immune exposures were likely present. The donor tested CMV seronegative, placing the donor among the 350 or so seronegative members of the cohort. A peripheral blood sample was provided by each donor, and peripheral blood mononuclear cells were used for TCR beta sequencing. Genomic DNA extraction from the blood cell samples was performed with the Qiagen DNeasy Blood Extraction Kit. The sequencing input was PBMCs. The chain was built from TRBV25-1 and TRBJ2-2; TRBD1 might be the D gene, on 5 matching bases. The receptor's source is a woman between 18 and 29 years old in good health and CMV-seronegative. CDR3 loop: CASCRDTGELFF. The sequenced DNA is TGTGCCAGCTGCAGGGACACCGGGGAGCTGTTTTTT.